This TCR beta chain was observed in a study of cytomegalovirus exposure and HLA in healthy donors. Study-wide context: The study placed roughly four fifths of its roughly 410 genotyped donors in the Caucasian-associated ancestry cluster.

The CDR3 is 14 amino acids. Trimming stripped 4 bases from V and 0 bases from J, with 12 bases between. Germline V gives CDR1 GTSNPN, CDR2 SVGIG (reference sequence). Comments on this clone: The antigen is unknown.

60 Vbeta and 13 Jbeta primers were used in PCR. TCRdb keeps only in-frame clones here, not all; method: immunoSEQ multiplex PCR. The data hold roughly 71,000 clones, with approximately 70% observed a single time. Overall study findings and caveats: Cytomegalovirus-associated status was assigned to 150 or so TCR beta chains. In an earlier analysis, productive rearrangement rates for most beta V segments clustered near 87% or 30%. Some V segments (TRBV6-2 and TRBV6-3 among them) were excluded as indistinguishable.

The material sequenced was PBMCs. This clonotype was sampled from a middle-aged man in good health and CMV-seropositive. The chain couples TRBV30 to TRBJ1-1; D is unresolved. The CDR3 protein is CAWNQAGLNTEAFF. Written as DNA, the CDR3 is TGTGCCTGGAACCAGGCGGGGTTGAACACTGAAGCTTTCTTT.